This T cell receptor beta chain was recovered during a study of blood T cell repertoires in COVID-19. Study overall: Collection of acute and convalescent COVID-19 samples took place in the United States, Italy and Spain. The cDNA or gDNA used as material had been derived from T cells, B-cell-depleted T cells, or PBMCs.

The CDR3 consists of 16 residues. CDR1 and CDR2 (germline): KGHDR, SFDVKD. V lost 0 bases and J lost 5; bases outside the gene matches: 7. The cohort comprised adults aged about 18 to 90 years residing in approximately 25 US areas. In Cohort 3, a recovered donor had either two negative PCRs, clearance, or symptom resolution. TCRdb's copy holds only in-frame clones and misses some; the assay was immunoSEQ multiplex PCR. The table includes 100,000 to 150,000 clones, roughly 84% detected once. Sequencing was carried out using PBMCs or T cells enriched from blood (not recorded which). The source of this sequence is a woman aged 25 to 39 who had recovered from COVID-19. V and J are TRBV24-1 and TRBJ2-7, with 9 bases fitting TRBD2. CDR3 sequence (DNA): TGTGCCACCAGTGATTTGATGCGGGAGGGCCACAACGAGCAGTACTTC. Its protein is CATSDLMREGHNEQYF.